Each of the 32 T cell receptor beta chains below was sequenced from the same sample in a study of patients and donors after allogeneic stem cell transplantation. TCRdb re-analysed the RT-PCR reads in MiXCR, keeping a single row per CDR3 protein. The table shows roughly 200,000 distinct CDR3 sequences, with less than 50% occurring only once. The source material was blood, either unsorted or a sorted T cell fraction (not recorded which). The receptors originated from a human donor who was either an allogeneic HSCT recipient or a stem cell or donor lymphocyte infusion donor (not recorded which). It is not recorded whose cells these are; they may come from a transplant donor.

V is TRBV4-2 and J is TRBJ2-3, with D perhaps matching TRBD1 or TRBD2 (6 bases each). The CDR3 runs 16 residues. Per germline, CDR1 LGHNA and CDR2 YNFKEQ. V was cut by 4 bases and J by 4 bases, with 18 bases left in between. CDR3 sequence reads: CASSPGSGGQSDTQYF. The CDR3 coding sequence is TGTGCCAGCAGCCCAGGATCTGGGGGGCAATCAGATACGCAGTATTTT.

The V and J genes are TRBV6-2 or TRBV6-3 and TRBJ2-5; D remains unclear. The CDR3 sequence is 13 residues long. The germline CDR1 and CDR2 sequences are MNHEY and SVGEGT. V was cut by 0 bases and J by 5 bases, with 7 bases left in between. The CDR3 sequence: CASSYSGRETQYF. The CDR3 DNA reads TGTGCCAGCAGTTACTCCGGGCGGGAGACCCAGTACTTC.

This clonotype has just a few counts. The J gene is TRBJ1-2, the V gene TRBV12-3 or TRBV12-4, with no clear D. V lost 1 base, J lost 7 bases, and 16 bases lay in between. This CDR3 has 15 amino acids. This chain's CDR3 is CASSLVEGVESGYTF. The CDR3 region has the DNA TGTGCCAGCAGTTTAGTCGAGGGAGTGGAGAGTGGCTACACCTTC.

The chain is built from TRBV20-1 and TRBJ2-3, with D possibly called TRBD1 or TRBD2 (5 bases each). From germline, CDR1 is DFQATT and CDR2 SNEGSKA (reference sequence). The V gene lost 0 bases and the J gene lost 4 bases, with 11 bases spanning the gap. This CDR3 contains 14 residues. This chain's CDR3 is CSARDWRGADTQYF. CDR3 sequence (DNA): TGCAGTGCTAGAGACTGGAGAGGGGCAGATACGCAGTATTTT.

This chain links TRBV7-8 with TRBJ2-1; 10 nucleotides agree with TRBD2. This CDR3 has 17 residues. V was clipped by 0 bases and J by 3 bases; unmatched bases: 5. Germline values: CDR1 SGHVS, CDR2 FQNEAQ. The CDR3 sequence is CASSLARSSGGYNEQFF. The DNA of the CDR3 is TGTGCCAGCAGCTTAGCAAGGTCTAGCGGGGGCTACAATGAGCAGTTCTTC. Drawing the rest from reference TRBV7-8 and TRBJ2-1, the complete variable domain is GAGVSQSPRYKVAKRGQDVALRCDPISGHVSLFWYQQALGQGPEFLTYFQNEAQLDKSGLPSDRFFAERPEGSVSTLKIQRTQQEDSAVYLCASSLARSSGGYNEQFFGPGTRLTVL.

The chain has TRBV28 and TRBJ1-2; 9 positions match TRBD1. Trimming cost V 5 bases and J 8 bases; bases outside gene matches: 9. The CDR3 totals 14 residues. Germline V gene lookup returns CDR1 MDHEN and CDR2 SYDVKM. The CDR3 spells CASSQTDRGRGYTF. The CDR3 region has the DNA TGTGCCAGCAGTCAAACTGACAGGGGGAGGGGCTACACCTTC.

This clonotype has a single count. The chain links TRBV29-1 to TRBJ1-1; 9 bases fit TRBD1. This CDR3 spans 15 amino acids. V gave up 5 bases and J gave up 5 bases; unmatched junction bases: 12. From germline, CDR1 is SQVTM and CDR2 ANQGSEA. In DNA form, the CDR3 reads TGCAGCGTTCTCAGGGCACAGGGGGCGGGTACTGAAGCTTTCTTT. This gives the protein CSVLRAQGAGTEAFF.

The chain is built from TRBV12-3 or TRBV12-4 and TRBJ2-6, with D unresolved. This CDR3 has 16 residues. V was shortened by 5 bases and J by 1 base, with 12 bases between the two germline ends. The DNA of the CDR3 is TGTGCCAGCAGTCCGGACCCTGGGTCTGGGGCCAACGTCCTGACTTTC. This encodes CASSPDPGSGANVLTF.

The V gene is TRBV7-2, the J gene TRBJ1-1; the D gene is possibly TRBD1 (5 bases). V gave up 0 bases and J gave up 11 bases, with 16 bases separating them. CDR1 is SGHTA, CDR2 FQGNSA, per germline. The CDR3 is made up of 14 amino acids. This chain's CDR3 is CASSLAGPGRGAFF. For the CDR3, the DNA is TGTGCCAGCAGCTTAGCGGGTCCGGGACGCGGGGCTTTCTTT. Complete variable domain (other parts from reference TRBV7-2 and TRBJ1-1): GAGVSQSPSNKVTEKGKDVELRCDPISGHTALYWYRQSLGQGLEFLIYFQGNSAPDKSGLPSDRFSAERTGGSVSTLTIQRTQQEDSAVYLCASSLAGPGRGAFFGQGTRLTVV.

Here the CDR3 DNA reads TGCGCCAGCAGCTTGGTAGGGGGGCGCCTCTCCTACGAGCAGTACTTC. It translates to CASSLVGGRLSYEQYF. The chain joins TRBV5-1 to TRBJ2-7; D possibly uses TRBD1 or TRBD2 (6 bases each). There are 16 residues in the CDR3. Trimming pared 0 bases from V and 0 bases from J, leaving 13 bases between. Per the germline V gene, CDR1 is SGHRS and CDR2 is YFSETQ.

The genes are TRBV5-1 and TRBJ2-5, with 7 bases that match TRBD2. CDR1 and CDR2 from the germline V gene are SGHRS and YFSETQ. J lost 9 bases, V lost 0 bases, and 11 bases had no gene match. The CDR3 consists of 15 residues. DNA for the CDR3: TGCGCCAGCAGCTTGGTACTAGCGACCAAGAGGGCCCAGTACTTC. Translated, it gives CASSLVLATKRAQYF.

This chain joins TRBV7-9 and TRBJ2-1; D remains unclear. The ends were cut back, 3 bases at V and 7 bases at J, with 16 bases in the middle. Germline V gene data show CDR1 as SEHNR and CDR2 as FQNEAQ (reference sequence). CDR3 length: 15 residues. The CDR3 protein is CASSLWQAMGNEQFF. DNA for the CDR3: TGTGCCAGCAGCTTGTGGCAGGCAATGGGGAATGAGCAGTTCTTC.

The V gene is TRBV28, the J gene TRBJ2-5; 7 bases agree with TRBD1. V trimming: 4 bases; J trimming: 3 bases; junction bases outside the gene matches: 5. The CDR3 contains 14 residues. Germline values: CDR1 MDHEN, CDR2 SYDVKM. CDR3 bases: TGTGCCAGCAGTTCAAGGGGGCTGAAAGAGACCCAGTACTTC. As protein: CASSSRGLKETQYF.

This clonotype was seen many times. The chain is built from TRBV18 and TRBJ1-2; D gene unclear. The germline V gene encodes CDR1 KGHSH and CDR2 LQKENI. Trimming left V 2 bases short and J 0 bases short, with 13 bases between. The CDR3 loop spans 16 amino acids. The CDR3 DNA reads TGTGCCAGCTCACCAGTCGCAGGCCCAGCTAACTATGGCTACACCTTC. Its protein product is CASSPVAGPANYGYTF.

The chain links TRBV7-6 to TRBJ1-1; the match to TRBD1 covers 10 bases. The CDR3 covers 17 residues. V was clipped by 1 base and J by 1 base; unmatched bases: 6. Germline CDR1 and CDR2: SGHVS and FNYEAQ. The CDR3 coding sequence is TGTGCCAGCAGCTTAGTAGGGCGGGACAGGGGGAACACTGAAGCTTTCTTT. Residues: CASSLVGRDRGNTEAFF.

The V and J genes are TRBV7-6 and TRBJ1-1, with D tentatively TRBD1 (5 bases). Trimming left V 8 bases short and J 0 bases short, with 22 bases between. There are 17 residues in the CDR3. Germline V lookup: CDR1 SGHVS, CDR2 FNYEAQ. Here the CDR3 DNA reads TGTGCCAGCCCCTGGGTTTTTCCCGGGACGGTGAACACTGAAGCTTTCTTT. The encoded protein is CASPWVFPGTVNTEAFF. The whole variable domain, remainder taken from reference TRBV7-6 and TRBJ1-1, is GAGVSQSPRYKVTKRGQDVALRCDPISGHVSLYWYRQALGQGPEFLTYFNYEAQQDKSGLPNDRFSAERPEGSISTLTIQRTEQRDSAMYRCASPWVFPGTVNTEAFFGQGTRLTVV.

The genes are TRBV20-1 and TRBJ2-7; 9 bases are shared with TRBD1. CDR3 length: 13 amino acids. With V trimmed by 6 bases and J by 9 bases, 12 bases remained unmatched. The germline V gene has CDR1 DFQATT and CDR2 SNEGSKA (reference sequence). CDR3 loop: CSAPGTGLLGQYF. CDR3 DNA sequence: TGCAGTGCCCCCGGGACAGGGCTTTTAGGGCAGTACTTC.

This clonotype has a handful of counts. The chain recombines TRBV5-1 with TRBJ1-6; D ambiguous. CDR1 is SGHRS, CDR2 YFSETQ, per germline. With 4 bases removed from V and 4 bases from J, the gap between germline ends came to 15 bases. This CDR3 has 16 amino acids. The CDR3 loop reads CASSRSGPPYNSPLHF. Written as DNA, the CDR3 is TGCGCCAGCAGCCGGTCGGGCCCACCTTATAATTCACCCCTCCACTTT.

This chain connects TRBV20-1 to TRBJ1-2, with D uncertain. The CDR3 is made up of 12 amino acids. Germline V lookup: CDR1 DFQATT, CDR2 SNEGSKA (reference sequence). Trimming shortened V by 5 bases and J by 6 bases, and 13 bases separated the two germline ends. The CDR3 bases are TGCAGTGCTGCTCGGGCCTTAGATGGCTACACCTTC. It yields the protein CSAARALDGYTF.

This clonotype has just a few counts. CDR3 residues: CASSSEQGIAWETQYF. The DNA of the CDR3 is TGTGCCAGCAGCTCAGAACAGGGAATAGCTTGGGAGACCCAGTACTTC. This chain links TRBV7-2 with TRBJ2-5; tentative D call: TRBD1 (6 bases). Trimming removed 4 bases at V and 5 bases at J, with 20 bases between. Germline lookup yields CDR1 SGHTA and CDR2 FQGNSA. This CDR3 region has 16 residues.

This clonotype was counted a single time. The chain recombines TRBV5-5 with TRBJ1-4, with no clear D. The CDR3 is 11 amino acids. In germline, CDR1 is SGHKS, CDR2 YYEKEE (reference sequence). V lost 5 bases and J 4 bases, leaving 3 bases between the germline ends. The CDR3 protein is CASRHNEKLFF. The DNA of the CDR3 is TGTGCCAGCAGGCATAATGAAAAACTGTTTTTT.

CDR3 loop: CASSSLRQPSYEQYF. The CDR3 DNA sequence: TGTGCCAGCAGTTCCCTCAGGCAACCCTCCTACGAGCAGTACTTC. The V and J genes are TRBV27 and TRBJ2-7; D unclear. The V and J ends lost 4 bases and 0 bases respectively, with 13 bases between them. The germline V gene has CDR1 MNHEY and CDR2 SMNVEV (reference sequence). The CDR3 spans 15 residues.

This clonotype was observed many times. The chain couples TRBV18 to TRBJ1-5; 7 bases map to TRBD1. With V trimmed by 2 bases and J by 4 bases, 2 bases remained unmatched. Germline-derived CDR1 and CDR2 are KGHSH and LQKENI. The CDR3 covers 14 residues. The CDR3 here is CASSPNRGNQPQHF. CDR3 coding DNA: TGTGCCAGCTCACCAAACAGGGGAAATCAGCCCCAGCATTTT.

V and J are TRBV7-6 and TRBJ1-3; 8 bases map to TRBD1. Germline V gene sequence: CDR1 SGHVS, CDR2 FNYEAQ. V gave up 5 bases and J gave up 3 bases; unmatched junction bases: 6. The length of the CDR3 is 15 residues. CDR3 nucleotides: TGTGCCAGCAGCATGGACAGGGTCTTTGGAAACACCATATATTTT. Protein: CASSMDRVFGNTIYF. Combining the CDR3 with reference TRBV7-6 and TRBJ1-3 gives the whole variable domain GAGVSQSPRYKVTKRGQDVALRCDPISGHVSLYWYRQALGQGPEFLTYFNYEAQQDKSGLPNDRFSAERPEGSISTLTIQRTEQRDSAMYRCASSMDRVFGNTIYFGEGSWLTVV.

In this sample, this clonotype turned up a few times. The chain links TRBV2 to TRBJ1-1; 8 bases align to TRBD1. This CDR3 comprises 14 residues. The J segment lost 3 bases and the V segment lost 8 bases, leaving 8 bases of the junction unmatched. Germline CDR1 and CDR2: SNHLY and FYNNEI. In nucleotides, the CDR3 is TGTGCCAGCGGGGACAGGAGGAAGGACACTGAAGCTTTCTTT. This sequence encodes CASGDRRKDTEAFF.

The CDR3 coding sequence is TGTGCCAGCAGCGCTACAGGGGGGAGCTCCTATAATTCACCCCTCCACTTT. Its protein is CASSATGGSSYNSPLHF. The chain carries TRBV9 and TRBJ1-6, with 8 bases that match TRBD1. CDR3 length: 17 residues. Germline trimming cut 3 bases from V and 0 bases from J; bases unmatched to any gene: 5. Per the germline V gene, CDR1 is SGDLS and CDR2 is YYNGEE.

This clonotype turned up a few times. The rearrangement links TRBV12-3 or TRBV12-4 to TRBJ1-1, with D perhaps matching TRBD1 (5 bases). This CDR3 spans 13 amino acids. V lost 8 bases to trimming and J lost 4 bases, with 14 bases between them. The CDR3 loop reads CASGPRQGTEAFF. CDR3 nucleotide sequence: TGTGCCAGCGGACCGCGGCAGGGCACTGAAGCTTTCTTT.

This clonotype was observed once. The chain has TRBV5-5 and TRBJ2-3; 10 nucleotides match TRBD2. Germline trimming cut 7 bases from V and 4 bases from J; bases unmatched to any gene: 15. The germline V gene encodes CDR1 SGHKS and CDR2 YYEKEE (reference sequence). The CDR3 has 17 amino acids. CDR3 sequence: CASARVAGGRGADTQYF. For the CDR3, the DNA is TGTGCCAGCGCTCGGGTAGCGGGGGGTAGAGGCGCAGATACGCAGTATTTT.

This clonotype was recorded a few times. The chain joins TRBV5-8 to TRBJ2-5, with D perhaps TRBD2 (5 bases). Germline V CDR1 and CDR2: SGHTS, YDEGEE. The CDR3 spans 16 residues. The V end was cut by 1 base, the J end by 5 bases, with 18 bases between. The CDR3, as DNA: TGTGCCAGCAGCTTGTTTGGAAACATAGCGACGGAGACCCAGTACTTC. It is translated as CASSLFGNIATETQYF.

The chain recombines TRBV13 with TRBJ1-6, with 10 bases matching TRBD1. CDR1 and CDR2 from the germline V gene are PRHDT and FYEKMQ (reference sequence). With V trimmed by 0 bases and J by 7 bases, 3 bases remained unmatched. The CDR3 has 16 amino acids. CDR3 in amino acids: CASSLGDRGPNSPLHF. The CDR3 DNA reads TGTGCCAGCAGCTTAGGAGACAGGGGGCCAAATTCACCCCTCCACTTT.

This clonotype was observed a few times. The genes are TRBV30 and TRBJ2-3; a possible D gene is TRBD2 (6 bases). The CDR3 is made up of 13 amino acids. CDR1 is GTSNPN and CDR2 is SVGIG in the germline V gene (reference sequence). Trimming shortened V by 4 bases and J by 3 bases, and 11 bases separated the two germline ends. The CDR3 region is CAWNRRGTDTQYF. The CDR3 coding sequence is TGTGCCTGGAACAGGCGGGGAACAGATACGCAGTATTTT.

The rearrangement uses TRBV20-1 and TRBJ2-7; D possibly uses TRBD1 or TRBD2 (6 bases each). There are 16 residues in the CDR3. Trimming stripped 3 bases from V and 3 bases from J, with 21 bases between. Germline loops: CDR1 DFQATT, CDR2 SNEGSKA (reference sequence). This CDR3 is CSARGHPQRGVYEQYF. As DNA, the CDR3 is TGCAGTGCTAGGGGACACCCGCAAAGGGGGGTCTACGAGCAGTACTTC.